This TCR beta chain derives from a study of T cell repertoires in cytomegalovirus infection. Study background: A matching HLA type, together with CMV infection, was signaled by public TCR beta signatures.

The germline CDR1 and CDR2 sequences are SGHTA and FQGTGA. Trimming took 3 bases from V and 7 from J, leaving 6 bases between them. The CDR3 extends over 12 amino acids. This clonotype was picked up many times. TCRdb re-called the reads with MiXCR, one entry per CDR3 protein. The sample lists 200,000 to 300,000 distinct CDR3 sequences; more than 9% were seen once. This receptor was taken from a human donor in good health (CMV status not recorded). Some clones in this sample may be carry-over from other donors' samples. J is TRBJ2-2 and V is TRBV7-3; D ambiguous. Sequenced sample: PBMCs. CDR3 sequence: CASSFSNGELFF. As DNA, the CDR3 is TGTGCCAGCAGCTTTTCGAACGGGGAGCTGTTTTTT.